This T cell receptor beta chain was profiled in a study of T cells in Graves' hyperthyroidism and ophthalmopathy. Authors of the study amplified TCR beta CDR3 regions from RNA transcripts. First-round RT-PCR with HTBI primers amplified the TCR CDR3 region. TCRdb recomputed calls from the multiplex PCR reads with MiXCR, one row per CDR3 protein. The table records about 520,000 distinct CDR3 sequences, roughly 20% of them present only once. It was considered stable Graves' hyperthyroidism when ophthalmopathy did not progress within 18 months. Any patient presenting with uncontrolled infection, other autoimmune disease, pregnancy or lactation was left out. As for this clonotype: Its antigen is currently unknown.

Per germline, CDR1 LNHNV and CDR2 YYDKDF (reference sequence). V lost 5 bases and J lost 1; bases outside the gene matches: 8. The CDR3 is 16 amino acids. Study findings and constraints: Ophthalmopathy was told apart from stable hyperthyroidism by a 13 V-J model.

This rearrangement joins TRBV15 to TRBJ2-5; 9 nucleotides line up with TRBD2. The specimen sequenced was blood. The clonotype comes from a man aged 18 to 30 with Graves' hyperthyroidism. The CDR3 protein is CATSVGGAGGQETQYF. The CDR3 DNA follows: TGTGCCACCAGCGTCGGGGGAGCGGGGGGCCAAGAGACCCAGTACTTC.